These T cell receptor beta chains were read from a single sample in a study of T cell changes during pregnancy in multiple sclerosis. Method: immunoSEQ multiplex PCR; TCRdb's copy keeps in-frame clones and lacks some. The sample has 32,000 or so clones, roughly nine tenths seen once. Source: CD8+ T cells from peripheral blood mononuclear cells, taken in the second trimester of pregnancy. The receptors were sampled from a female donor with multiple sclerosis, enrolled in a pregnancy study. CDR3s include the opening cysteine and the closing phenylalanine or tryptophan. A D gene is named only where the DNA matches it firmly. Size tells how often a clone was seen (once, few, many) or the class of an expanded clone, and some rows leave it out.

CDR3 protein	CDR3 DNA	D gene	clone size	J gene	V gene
CASSLWGLETQYF	TGTGCCAGCAGCTTGTGGGGCTTGGAGACCCAGTACTTC	.	.	TRBJ2-5	TRBV5-6
CASSSHFFGYTF	TGTGCCAGCAGCTCACATTTTTTTGGCTACACCTTC	.	.	TRBJ1-2	TRBV7-9
CASSYSPSGGYTF	TGTGCCAGCAGTTACTCGCCCTCGGGGGGCTACACCTTC	.	.	TRBJ1-2	TRBV6-5
CASALGPSGSGGELFF	TGTGCCAGCGCCCTGGGGCCTAGCGGGAGCGGCGGGGAGCTGTTTTTT	TRBD2	.	TRBJ2-2	TRBV5-4
CASNLAGVSTDTQYF	TGTGCCAGCAACCTAGCGGGGGTGTCCACAGATACGCAGTATTTT	TRBD2	once	TRBJ2-3	TRBV2
CAWMRGFNYGYTF	TGTGCCTGGATGCGGGGTTTCAACTATGGCTACACCTTC	.	.	TRBJ1-2	TRBV30
CASRRQGASGTEAFF	TGTGCCAGCAGGAGACAGGGGGCTAGTGGCACTGAAGCTTTCTTT	TRBD1	.	TRBJ1-1	TRBV27
CASSPGLVPYEQYF	TGTGCCAGCAGTCCCGGACTAGTTCCGTACGAGCAGTACTTC	TRBD2	.	TRBJ2-7	TRBV27
CASSLAEVPYEQYF	TGTGCCAGCAGCTTAGCGGAGGTTCCTTACGAGCAGTACTTC	.	.	TRBJ2-7	TRBV7-9
CASSVIQGGNQPQHF	TGTGCCAGCAGTGTCATCCAGGGGGGTAACCAGCCCCAGCATTTT	TRBD1	.	TRBJ1-5	TRBV6-1
CSVESPPEGMNGYTF	TGCAGCGTTGAAAGCCCACCCGAGGGTATGAATGGCTACACCTTC	.	.	TRBJ1-2	TRBV29-1
CSVEAGELAGELFF	TGCAGCGTTGAAGCGGGGGAGTTGGCCGGGGAGCTGTTTTTT	.	.	TRBJ2-2	TRBV29-1
CATRDRGYTGELFF	TGTGCCACCAGGGACAGGGGGTACACCGGGGAGCTGTTTTTT	TRBD1	.	TRBJ2-2	TRBV15
CASSLTSGSRYNEQFF	TGTGCCAGCAGTCTAACTAGCGGGAGTAGGTACAATGAGCAGTTCTTC	TRBD2	.	TRBJ2-1	TRBV2
CASSLSGTAYEQYF	TGTGCCAGCAGTTTATCCGGGACAGCCTACGAGCAGTACTTC	TRBD1	once	TRBJ2-7	TRBV27
CASSEWSPKGRDLLYEQYF	TGTGCCAGCAGTGAATGGTCCCCAAAAGGGAGGGATCTATTATACGAGCAGTACTTC	TRBD2	.	TRBJ2-7	TRBV2
CASSLIPNSYNEQFF	TGCGCCAGCAGCCTCATACCTAACTCTTACAATGAGCAGTTCTTC	.	.	TRBJ2-1	TRBV5-1
CASSVGGLEDEQFF	TGTGCCAGCAGCGTAGGAGGGTTAGAGGATGAGCAGTTCTTC	.	.	TRBJ2-1	TRBV9
CASSKNRASGYTF	TGTGCCAGCAGTAAAAACAGGGCCTCCGGCTACACCTTC	.	.	TRBJ1-2	TRBV27
CATTSRDMASYEQYF	TGTGCCACGACCAGTCGGGACATGGCCTCCTACGAGCAGTACTTC	.	once	TRBJ2-7	TRBV7-9
CAWSDGGRAFTYNEQFF	TGTGCCTGGAGTGACGGAGGTCGGGCCTTTACCTACAATGAGCAGTTCTTC	.	.	TRBJ2-1	TRBV30
CASSQDLPDEAFF	TGCGCCAGCAGCCAAGATCTGCCAGATGAAGCTTTCTTT	.	.	TRBJ1-1	TRBV4-1
CASSAGQGGDTQYF	TGTGCCAGCAGTGCAGGACAGGGGGGAGATACGCAGTATTTT	TRBD1	.	TRBJ2-3	TRBV6-4
CATSRGSGAAPSGANVLTF	TGTGCCACCAGCAGAGGATCAGGGGCCGCCCCTTCTGGGGCCAACGTCCTGACTTTC	.	.	TRBJ2-6	TRBV15
CASSQGGGEQFF	TGCGCCAGCAGCCAAGGAGGTGGTGAGCAGTTCTTC	.	.	TRBJ2-1	TRBV4-1
CASSLGQLDTEAFF	TGTGCCAGCAGTTTGGGGCAGTTGGACACTGAAGCTTTCTTT	.	.	TRBJ1-1	TRBV2
CASSLTGTGVRNEQFF	TGCGCCAGCAGCTTGACCGGGACAGGGGTCAGAAATGAGCAGTTCTTC	TRBD1	.	TRBJ2-1	TRBV5-1